The clone carrying this TCR beta chain was picked up one time. The data belong to a study of blood T cell repertoires in COVID-19. Study context: Sources were T cells, B-cell-depleted T cells, or PBMCs; the material itself was cDNA or gDNA.

J lost 7 bases, V lost 7 bases, and 15 bases had no gene match. The CDR3 consists of 15 residues. Germline CDR1 and CDR2: SGHRS and YFSETQ. Methods used by the authors: Amplification of reference gene primers provided the estimated nucleated cell counts. TCRdb's copy holds only in-frame clones and misses some; the assay was immunoSEQ multiplex PCR. D and trimming were read from the DNA, whereas the V and J calls and clone size are those reported in that table. Here the sample spans 160,000 or so clones, around four fifths being singletons. This clonotype was sampled from a woman aged 45-65 years who had recovered from COVID-19. The rearrangement uses TRBV5-1 and TRBJ1-1; the match to TRBD1 covers 8 bases. Sequenced input: PBMCs or T cells enriched from blood (not recorded which). CDR3 loop: CASQDGQGSNHEAFF. The CDR3, as DNA: TGCGCCAGCCAAGATGGACAGGGCTCAAATCATGAAGCTTTCTTT. Using reference TRBV5-1 and TRBJ1-1 for the parts outside the CDR3, the full variable domain is KAGVTQTPRYLIKTRGQQVTLSCSPISGHRSVSWYQQTPGQGLQFLFEYFSETQRNKGNFPGRFSGRQFSNSRSEMNVSTLELGDSALYLCASQDGQGSNHEAFFGQGTRLTVV.